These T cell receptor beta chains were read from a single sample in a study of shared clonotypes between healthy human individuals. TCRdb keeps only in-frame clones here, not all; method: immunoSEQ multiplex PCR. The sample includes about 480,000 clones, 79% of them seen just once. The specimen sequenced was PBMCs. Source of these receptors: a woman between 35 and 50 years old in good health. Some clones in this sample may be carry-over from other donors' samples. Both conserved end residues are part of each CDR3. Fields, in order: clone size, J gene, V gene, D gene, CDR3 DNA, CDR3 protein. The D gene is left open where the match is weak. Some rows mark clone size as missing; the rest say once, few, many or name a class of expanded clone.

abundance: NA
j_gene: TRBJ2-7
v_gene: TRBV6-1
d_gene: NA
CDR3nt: TGTGCCAGCAGTCCCCAGGTTGGGGAGACCTACGAGCAGTACTTC
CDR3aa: CASSPQVGETYEQYF

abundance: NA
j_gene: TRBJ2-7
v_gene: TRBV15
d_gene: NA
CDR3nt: TGTGCCACCAGCAGAGATTTGGCCAGCTCCTACGAGCAGTACTTC
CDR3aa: CATSRDLASSYEQYF

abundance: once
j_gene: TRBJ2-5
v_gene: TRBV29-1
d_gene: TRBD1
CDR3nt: TGCAGCGTTTGGGACAGGGGGGAGGAGACCCAGTACTTC
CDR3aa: CSVWDRGEETQYF

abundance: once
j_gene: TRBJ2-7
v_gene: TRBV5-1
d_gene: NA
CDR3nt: TGCGCCAGCAGCTTGGTAGCGGCCACCTACGAGCAGTACTTC
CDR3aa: CASSLVAATYEQYF

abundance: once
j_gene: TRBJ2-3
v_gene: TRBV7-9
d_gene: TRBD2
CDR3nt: TGTGCCAGCAGCCTCGTGCTAGCGGGAGGGCCCAGCACAGATACGCAGTATTTT
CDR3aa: CASSLVLAGGPSTDTQYF

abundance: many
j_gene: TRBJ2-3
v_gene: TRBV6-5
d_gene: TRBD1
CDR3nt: TGTGCCAGCAGTTTCGGACAGGGGAGCACAGATACGCAGTATTTT
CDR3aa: CASSFGQGSTDTQYF

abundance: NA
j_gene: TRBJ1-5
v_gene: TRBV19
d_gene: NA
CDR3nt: TGTGCCAGTAGTCAGAGTAGCAATCAGCCCCAGCATTTT
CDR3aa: CASSQSSNQPQHF

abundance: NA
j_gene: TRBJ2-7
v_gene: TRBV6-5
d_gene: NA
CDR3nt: TGTGCCAGCAGTTCGCTCGGGAGCCACGAGCAGTACTTC
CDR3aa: CASSSLGSHEQYF

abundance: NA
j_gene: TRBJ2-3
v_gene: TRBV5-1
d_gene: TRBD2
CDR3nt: TGCGCCAGCAGCTTAGGCGGGAGGGCCACAGATACGCAGTATTTT
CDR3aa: CASSLGGRATDTQYF

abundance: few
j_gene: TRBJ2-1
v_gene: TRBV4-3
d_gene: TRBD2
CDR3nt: TGCGCCAGCAGCCAATGGGCAGTAGCGGGGGCGTACAATGAGCAGTTCTTC
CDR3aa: CASSQWAVAGAYNEQFF

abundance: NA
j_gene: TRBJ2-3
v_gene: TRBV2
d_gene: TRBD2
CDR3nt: TGTGCCAGCAAGCGGGAGGATACGCAGTATTTT
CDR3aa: CASKREDTQYF

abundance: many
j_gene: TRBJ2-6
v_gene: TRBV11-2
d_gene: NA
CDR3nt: TGTGCCAGCAGCTCACCGTGGGGGCCAATGGGTTCTGGGGCCAACGTCCTGACTTTC
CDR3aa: CASSSPWGPMGSGANVLTF

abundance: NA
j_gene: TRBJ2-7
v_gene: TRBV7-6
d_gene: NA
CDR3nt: TGTGCCAGCAGCTTTGAGGCGGACTCCCTCTACGAGCAGTACTTC
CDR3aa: CASSFEADSLYEQYF

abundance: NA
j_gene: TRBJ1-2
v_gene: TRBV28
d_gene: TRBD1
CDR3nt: TGTGCCAGCAGTTCAGGGGGCGAGGACTATGGCTACACCTTC
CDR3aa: CASSSGGEDYGYTF

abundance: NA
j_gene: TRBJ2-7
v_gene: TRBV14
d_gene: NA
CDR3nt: TGTGCCAGCAGCCTCCATTCGGGAGCCTACGAGCAGTACTTC
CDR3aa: CASSLHSGAYEQYF

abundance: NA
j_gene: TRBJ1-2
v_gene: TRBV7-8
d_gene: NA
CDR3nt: TGTGCCAGCAGCTCCGCAGTTTCCTATGGCTACACCTTC
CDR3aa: CASSSAVSYGYTF

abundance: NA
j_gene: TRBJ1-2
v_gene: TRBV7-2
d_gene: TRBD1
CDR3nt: TGTGCCAGCAGCCCAGGGGGGTCACAGGGGTATGGCTACACCTTC
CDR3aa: CASSPGGSQGYGYTF

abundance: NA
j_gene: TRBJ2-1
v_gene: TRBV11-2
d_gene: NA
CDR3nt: TGTGCCAGCAGCTTGGGGAGCCCTATTAATGAGCAGTTCTTC
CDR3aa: CASSLGSPINEQFF

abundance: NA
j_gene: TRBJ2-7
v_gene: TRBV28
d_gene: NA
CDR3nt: TGTGCCAGCAGTTTCAGGGTAGGTTTCGAGCAGTACTTC
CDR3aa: CASSFRVGFEQYF

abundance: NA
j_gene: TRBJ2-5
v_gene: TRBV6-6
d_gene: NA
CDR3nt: TGTGCCAGCAGTTACTCGAAGGGGGTTGGAGAGACCCAGTACTTC
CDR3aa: CASSYSKGVGETQYF

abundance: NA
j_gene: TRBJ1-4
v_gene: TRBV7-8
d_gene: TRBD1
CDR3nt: TGTGCCAGCAGCCTCCCCCCCGGGACAGTTAATGAAAAACTGTTTTTT
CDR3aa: CASSLPPGTVNEKLFF

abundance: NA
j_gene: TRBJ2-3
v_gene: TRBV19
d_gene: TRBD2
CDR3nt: TGTGCCAGTAGTGCAAACAGGGGGGGACTAGCGGAAATGATCGGTACGCAGTATTTT
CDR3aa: CASSANRGGLAEMIGTQYF

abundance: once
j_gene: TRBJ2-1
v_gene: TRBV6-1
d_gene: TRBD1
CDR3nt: TGTGCCAGCAGTGCCAACAGGGGGTTCTACAATGAGCAGTTCTTC
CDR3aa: CASSANRGFYNEQFF

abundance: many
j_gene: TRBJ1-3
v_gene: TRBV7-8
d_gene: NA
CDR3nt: TGTGCCAGCGGTAACAGCTTAGTTCCCACATACATCTCTGGAAACACCATATATTTT
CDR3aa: CASGNSLVPTYISGNTIYF

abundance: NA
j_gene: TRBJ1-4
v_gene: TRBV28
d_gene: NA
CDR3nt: TGTGCCAGCAGGGAGGGCTTGGGGATGGGTGAAAAACTGTTTTTT
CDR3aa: CASREGLGMGEKLFF

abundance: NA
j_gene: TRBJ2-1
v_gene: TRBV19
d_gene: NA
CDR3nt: TGTGCCAGTAGTGTCACTAGCTCCTCCTACAATGAGCAGTTCTTC
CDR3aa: CASSVTSSSYNEQFF

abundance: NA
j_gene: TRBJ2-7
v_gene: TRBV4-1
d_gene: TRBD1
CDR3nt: TGCGCCAGCAGCCAAGAGGTCCGACAGGGGGCCAATTACGAGCAGTACTTC
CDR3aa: CASSQEVRQGANYEQYF

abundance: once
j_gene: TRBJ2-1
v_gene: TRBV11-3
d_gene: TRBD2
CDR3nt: TGTGCCAGCAGCTTAGCTGTGGGAGGGACCTACAATGAGCAGTTCTTC
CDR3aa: CASSLAVGGTYNEQFF

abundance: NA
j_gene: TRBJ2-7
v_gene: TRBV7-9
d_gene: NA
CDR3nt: TGTGCCAGCAGCTTAGTGTCCCCCGAGCAGTACTTC
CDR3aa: CASSLVSPEQYF

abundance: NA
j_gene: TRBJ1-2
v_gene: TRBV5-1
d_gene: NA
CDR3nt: TGCGCCAGCAGCTTGGACGGGCCGGACGGCTACACCTTC
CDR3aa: CASSLDGPDGYTF

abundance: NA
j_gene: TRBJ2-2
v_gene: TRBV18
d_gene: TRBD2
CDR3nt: TGTGCCAGCTCACCAGCCGCGGGAGGGCCCGGGGAGCTGTTTTTT
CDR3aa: CASSPAAGGPGELFF

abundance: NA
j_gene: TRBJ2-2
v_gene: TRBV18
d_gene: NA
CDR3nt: TGTGCCAGCTCACTAGTGCGTAGGGACACCGGGGAGCTGTTTTTT
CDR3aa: CASSLVRRDTGELFF

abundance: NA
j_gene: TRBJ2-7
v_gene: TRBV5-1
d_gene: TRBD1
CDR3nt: TGCGCCAGCAGCTTGGACAGGGGGTACGAGCAGTACTTC
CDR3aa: CASSLDRGYEQYF

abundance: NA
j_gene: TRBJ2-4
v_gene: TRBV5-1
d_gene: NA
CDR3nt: TGCGCCAGCAGCTTGGAACAGGGAATGCAGAACATTCAGTACTTC
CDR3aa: CASSLEQGMQNIQYF

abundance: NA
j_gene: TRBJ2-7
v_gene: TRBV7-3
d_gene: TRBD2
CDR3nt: TGTGCCAGCAGTCAAAACGGGGCGGGAGCGGGCTACGAGCAGTACTTC
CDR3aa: CASSQNGAGAGYEQYF

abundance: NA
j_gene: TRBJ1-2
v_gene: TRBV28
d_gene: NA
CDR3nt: TGTGCCAGCAGTTTAGACTCTCGTAAGGGAGGCTACACCTTC
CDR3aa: CASSLDSRKGGYTF

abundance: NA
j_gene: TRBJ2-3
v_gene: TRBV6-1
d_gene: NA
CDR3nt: TGTGCCAGCAGTGAAGCGCGGGGAAGTACGCAGTATTTT
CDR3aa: CASSEARGSTQYF

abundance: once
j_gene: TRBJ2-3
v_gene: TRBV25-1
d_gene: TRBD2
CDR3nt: TGTGCCAGCAGTGACCCCAGTGGGGGGGGGATACGGCATACGCAGTATTTT
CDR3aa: CASSDPSGGGIRHTQYF

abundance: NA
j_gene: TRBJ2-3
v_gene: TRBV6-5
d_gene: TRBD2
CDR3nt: TGTGCCAGCAGTTACGCTAGCGGGTCCGATACGCAGTATTTT
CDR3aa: CASSYASGSDTQYF

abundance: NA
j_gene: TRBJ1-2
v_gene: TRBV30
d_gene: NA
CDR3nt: TGTGCCTGGACAGGGGCTTTGGGCTACACCTTC
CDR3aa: CAWTGALGYTF